These 21 T cell receptor beta chains were all obtained from the same sample, sequenced in a study of blood T cells in healthy people across ages. A J-beta primer mix and a sample-barcoded 5' primer were used in a second PCR of roughly 6 to 11 cycles. TCRdb used MiXCR to reprocess the 5' RACE reads, holding one entry per CDR3 protein. The sample lists 550,000 to 700,000 distinct CDR3 sequences, approximately 27% occurring once. Sequencing was performed on blood. The receptors here all came from a woman in her 70s in good health.

This clonotype has a handful of counts. The junction and the germline gene differ at one end; a read error may be behind it. The V call is TRBV2, the J call TRBJ1-2; D uncertain. Germline V lookup: CDR1 SNHLY, CDR2 FYNNEI. There are 14 residues in the CDR3. The CDR3 protein is CASSEAAGSYGYTF. DNA for the CDR3: TGTGCCAGCAGCGAAGCGGCGGGGAGCTATGGCTACACCTTC.

The rearrangement joins TRBV12-3 or TRBV12-4 to TRBJ2-3; 8 bases fit TRBD1. CDR3 length: 13 amino acids. After removal of 7 bases from V and 1 base from J, the junction contained 1 base not matched to a gene. The CDR3 is CASKDRGTDTQYF. CDR3 nucleotides: TGTGCCAGCAAGGACAGGGGCACAGATACGCAGTATTTT.

The chain couples TRBV20-1 to TRBJ1-3, with 7 bases aligning to TRBD1. The J segment lost 2 bases and the V segment lost 0 bases, leaving 4 bases of the junction unmatched. The germline V gene encodes CDR1 DFQATT and CDR2 SNEGSKA (reference sequence). The CDR3 runs 15 residues. CDR3 nucleotide sequence: TGCAGTGCTAGAGATCGGCAGGGGGCTGGAAACACCATATATTTT. Its protein product is CSARDRQGAGNTIYF.

This clonotype was seen a handful of times. The junction departs from the called germline gene at one end, perhaps through a read error. In DNA, the CDR3 is TGTGCCAGCAGCTTTATGGGACAGGACCGTTACGCCTTC. It yields the protein CASSFMGQDRYAF. The J gene is TRBJ1-2, the V gene TRBV7-9; 8 bases match TRBD1. Germline V lookup: CDR1 SEHNR, CDR2 FQNEAQ (reference sequence). The CDR3 extends over 13 amino acids.

The gene calls are TRBV24-1 and TRBJ1-2; D might be TRBD1 (5 bases). V dropped 3 bases and J dropped 5 bases, with 6 bases sitting between them. CDR3 length: 12 residues. Per the germline V gene, CDR1 is KGHDR and CDR2 is SFDVKD. CDR3 amino acids: CATSDGGYGYTF. The CDR3 coding sequence is TGTGCCACCAGTGATGGGGGTTATGGCTACACCTTC.

The rearrangement joins TRBV12-3 or TRBV12-4 to TRBJ1-1; TRBD1 aligns across 8 bases. This CDR3 region has 13 residues. Trimming removed 8 bases from V and 0 bases from J; junction bases left unmatched: 2. As DNA, the CDR3 is TGTGCCAGCCTGGACAGGGTGAACACTGAAGCTTTCTTT. Its protein product is CASLDRVNTEAFF.

This clonotype was recorded at least ten times. The J gene is TRBJ1-4, the V gene TRBV29-1; a possible D gene is TRBD1 (5 bases). The CDR3 has 13 amino acids. V lost 3 bases to trimming and J lost 2 bases, with 7 bases between them. Germline V CDR1 and CDR2: SQVTM, ANQGSEA. CDR3 nucleotide sequence: TGCAGCGTTGATGGGGGGACTAATGAAAAACTGTTTTTT. Translation: CSVDGGTNEKLFF. The whole variable domain, filled in from reference TRBV29-1 and TRBJ1-4, reads SAVISQKPSRDICQRGTSLTIQCQVDSQVTMMFWYRQQPGQSLTLIATANQGSEATYESGFVIDKFPISRPNLTFSTLTVSNMSPEDSSIYLCSVDGGTNEKLFFGSGTQLSVL.

The V call is TRBV6-5, the J call TRBJ2-7, with D hard to call. The CDR3 runs to 12 residues. CDR1 is MNHEY, CDR2 SVGAGI, per germline. V was pared by 7 bases and J by 9 bases, with 16 bases between. The CDR3, as DNA: TGTGCCAGCAAGGGCTTGTCTATCGGGCAGTACTTC. The encoded protein is CASKGLSIGQYF.

This clonotype was observed a few times. This chain links TRBV12-3 or TRBV12-4 with TRBJ1-5; 9 bases agree with TRBD1. V dropped 5 bases and J dropped 8; count of bases not matched to a gene: 4. This CDR3 contains 13 residues. Written as DNA, the CDR3 is TGTGCCAGCAGTCGGACAGGGGATGAGCCCCAGCATTTT. Translating it yields CASSRTGDEPQHF.

The sample holds a few counts of this clonotype. The genes are TRBV20-1 and TRBJ1-2; D perhaps matches TRBD1 (6 bases). The CDR3 extends over 12 amino acids. The germline CDR1 and CDR2 sequences are DFQATT and SNEGSKA (reference sequence). V dropped 7 bases and J dropped 8 bases, with 17 bases sitting between them. In nucleotides, the CDR3 is TGCAGTGTGAGGTCGGGGGGCCGAGGCTACACCTTC. This sequence encodes CSVRSGGRGYTF.

The V call is TRBV18, the J call TRBJ2-5, with D tentatively TRBD2 (5 bases). CDR3 length equals 15 residues. Germline values: CDR1 KGHSH, CDR2 LQKENI. Deletions cut 3 bases from V and 5 bases from J, with 16 bases between. The CDR3 DNA reads as TGTGCCAGCTCACCCTACAGTGGGAGTAGCGAGACCCAGTACTTC. The encoded protein is CASSPYSGSSETQYF.

The chain has TRBV7-2 and TRBJ2-5; D is perhaps TRBD2 (7 bases). This CDR3 contains 15 residues. Trimming removed 5 bases from V and 7 bases from J, with 20 bases in between. Germline-derived CDR1 and CDR2 are SGHTA and FQGNSA. As DNA, the CDR3 is TGTGCCAGCAGCCCGGGGGGCAGGGTCTTTGGGACCCAGTACTTC. Its protein is CASSPGGRVFGTQYF.

This clonotype was detected only once. The chain is built from TRBV6-4 and TRBJ2-1; possible D gene TRBD2, 5 bases. Germline V gives CDR1 MRHNA, CDR2 SNTAGT. The CDR3 contains 14 residues. V shed 3 bases and J shed 7 bases, with 13 bases lying between them. CDR3 sequence: CASSEMTGTNEQFF. CDR3 in DNA: TGTGCCAGCAGTGAAATGACGGGAACGAATGAGCAGTTCTTC.

The chain joins TRBV6-6 to TRBJ1-6; TRBD1 might be the D (5 bases). Trimming pared 6 bases from V and 6 bases from J, leaving 9 bases between. Looked up from germline, CDR1 is MNHNY and CDR2 is SVGAGI (reference sequence). The CDR3 has 13 residues. The DNA of the CDR3 is TGTGCCAGCAGAGGGGAGCTTAATTCACCCCTCCACTTT. It is translated as CASRGELNSPLHF.

The sample holds a few counts of this clonotype. The chain employs TRBV18 and TRBJ2-5; unclear D gene. The last part of the DNA fits TRBJ2-7 better; the J call may be wrong. Germline values: CDR1 KGHSH, CDR2 LQKENI. The CDR3 covers 12 residues. The CDR3 nucleotides are TGTGCCAGCTCTGGGGAAACCTACGAGCAGTACTTC. Protein product: CASSGETYEQYF.

The chain uses TRBV20-1 and TRBJ1-4; D is unclear. The CDR3 runs 10 residues. Germline CDR1 and CDR2: DFQATT and SNEGSKA (reference sequence). V was trimmed by 5 bases and J by 11 bases, leaving 9 bases between them. Written as DNA, the CDR3 is TGCAGTGCTTATGAGTCCAAACTGTTTTTT. Amino acids: CSAYESKLFF.

This clonotype showed up just a few times. The rearrangement links TRBV12-3 or TRBV12-4 to TRBJ2-3; the D gene is possibly TRBD1 (6 bases). This CDR3 spans 14 amino acids. V shed 4 bases and J shed 2 bases, with 10 bases lying between them. DNA for the CDR3: TGTGCCAGCAGTTGGGGACATTCCACAGATACGCAGTATTTT. Protein: CASSWGHSTDTQYF.

The gene calls are TRBV5-1 and TRBJ1-2; 8 bases are a match to TRBD1. The CDR3 spans 14 residues. Germline V gene data show CDR1 as SGHRS and CDR2 as YFSETQ. V trimming: 0 bases; J trimming: 4 bases; junction bases outside the gene matches: 2. The CDR3 sequence: CASSLEGQVYGYTF. CDR3 coding DNA: TGCGCCAGCAGCTTGGAGGGACAGGTCTATGGCTACACCTTC.

This clonotype has only a few counts. This chain joins TRBV6-5 and TRBJ2-7, with TRBD2 matching over 13 bases. The CDR3 sequence is 15 residues long. The V segment lost 6 bases and the J segment 5 bases; nucleotides outside the gene matches: 7. From germline, CDR1 is MNHEY and CDR2 SVGAGI. The CDR3 bases are TGTGCCAGCAGATCGGGACTAGCGGGGATAGACGAGCAGTACTTC. Protein: CASRSGLAGIDEQYF.

This clonotype has a handful of counts. The V and J genes are TRBV7-2 and TRBJ2-1; D is perhaps TRBD1 (6 bases). Trimming took off 5 bases at V and 9 bases at J, with 23 bases between the two ends. The germline V gene encodes CDR1 SGHTA and CDR2 FQGNSA. The CDR3 sequence is 16 residues long. CDR3 coding DNA: TGTGCCAGCAGCCGGAACAGGCTAGTCGCCAGGGGTGAGCAGTTCTTC. Encoded protein: CASSRNRLVARGEQFF.

The rearrangement joins TRBV9 to TRBJ2-7; a possible D gene is TRBD1 (5 bases). The CDR3 loop spans 15 amino acids. Germline V gives CDR1 SGDLS, CDR2 YYNGEE. Trimming shortened V by 0 bases and J by 2 bases, and 12 bases separated the two germline ends. CDR3 coding DNA: TGTGCCAGCAGCGTAGCTTGGGGCCCGCCCTACGAGCAGTACTTC. Amino acid sequence: CASSVAWGPPYEQYF.